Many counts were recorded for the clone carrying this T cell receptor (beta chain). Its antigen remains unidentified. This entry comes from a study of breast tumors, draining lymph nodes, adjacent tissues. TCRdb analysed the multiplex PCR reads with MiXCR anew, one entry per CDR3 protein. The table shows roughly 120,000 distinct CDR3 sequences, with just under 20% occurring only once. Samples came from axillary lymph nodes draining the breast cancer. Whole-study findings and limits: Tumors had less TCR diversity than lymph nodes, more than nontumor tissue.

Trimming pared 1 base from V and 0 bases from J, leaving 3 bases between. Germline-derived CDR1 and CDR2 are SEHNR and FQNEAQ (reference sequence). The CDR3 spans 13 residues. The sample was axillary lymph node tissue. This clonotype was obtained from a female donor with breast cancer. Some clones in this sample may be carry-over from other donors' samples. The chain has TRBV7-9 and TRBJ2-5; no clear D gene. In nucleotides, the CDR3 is TGTGCCAGCAGCTTAGGAAACCAAGAGACCCAGTACTTC. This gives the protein CASSLGNQETQYF. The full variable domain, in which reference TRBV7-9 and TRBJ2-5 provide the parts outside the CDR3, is DTGVSQNPRHKITKRGQNVTFRCDPISEHNRLYWYRQTLGQGPEFLTYFQNEAQLEKSRLLSDRFSAERPKGSFSTLEIQRTEQGDSAMYLCASSLGNQETQYFGPGTRLLVL.